This T cell receptor (beta chain) derives from a study of blood T cell repertoires in COVID-19. This CDR3 contains 13 residues. Germline V lookup: CDR1 MDHEN, CDR2 SYDVKM. Losses at the gene ends were 6 bases for V and 2 bases for J; bases not matched to a gene: 0. Per the original methods: Estimation of nucleated cell counts relied on the amplification of reference gene primers. Clones were sequenced by immunoSEQ multiplex PCR, and TCRdb holds only the in-frame ones, with some missing. V and J calls and clone size follow that table, whereas D and trimming were derived from the DNA. This table has over 150,000 clones, roughly 83% appearing once.

The chain links TRBV28 to TRBJ2-7; 11 bases align to TRBD2. The sample was peripheral blood. The sequence came from a woman aged 40 to 50 with COVID-19, enrolled during active disease. The CDR3 region is CASRTSGTYEQYF. As DNA, the CDR3 is TGTGCCAGCAGGACTAGCGGGACCTACGAGCAGTACTTC.